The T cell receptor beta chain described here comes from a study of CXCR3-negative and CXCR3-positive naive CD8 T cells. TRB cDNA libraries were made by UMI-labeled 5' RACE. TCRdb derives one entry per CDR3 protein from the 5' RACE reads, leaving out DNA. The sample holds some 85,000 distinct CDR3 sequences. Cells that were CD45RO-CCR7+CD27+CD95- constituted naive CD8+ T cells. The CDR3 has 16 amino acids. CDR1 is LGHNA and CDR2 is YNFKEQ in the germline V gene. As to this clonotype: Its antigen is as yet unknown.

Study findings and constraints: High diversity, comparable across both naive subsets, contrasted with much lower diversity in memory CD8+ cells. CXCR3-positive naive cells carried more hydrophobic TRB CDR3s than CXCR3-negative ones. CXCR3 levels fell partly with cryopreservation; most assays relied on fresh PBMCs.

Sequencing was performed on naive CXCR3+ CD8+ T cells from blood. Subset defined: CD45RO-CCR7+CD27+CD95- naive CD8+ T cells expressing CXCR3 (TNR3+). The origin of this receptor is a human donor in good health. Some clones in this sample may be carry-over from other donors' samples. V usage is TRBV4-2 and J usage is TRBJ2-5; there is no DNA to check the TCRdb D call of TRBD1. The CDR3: CASSQDRTQGPETQYF.